This paragraph reports one T cell receptor beta chain. TCRdb ran MiXCR on the 5' RACE reads and lists one entry per CDR3 protein. This sample yields around 300,000 distinct CDR3 sequences, of which approximately 14% are seen a single time; 20% to 25% belongs to the top ten. This specimen belongs to a study of T-cell memory formation after mild COVID-19. Study summary: For the most part, TCR clusters were specific to one donor.

V shed 10 bases and J shed 6 bases, with 19 bases lying between them. This CDR3 spans 14 amino acids. V usage is TRBV12-3 or TRBV12-4 and J usage is TRBJ2-1; D might be TRBD1 or TRBD2, each matching 5 bases. The specimen was PBMCs or a T cell subset sorted from them (not recorded which). This clonotype was sampled from a man aged 18 to 29 who had mild COVID-19 (a few samples of this study predate the infection). Cell type and time point are not known. The CDR3 region is CATSGTLGANEQFF. Here the CDR3 DNA reads TGTGCCACTTCCGGGACGCTAGGCGCCAATGAGCAGTTCTTC.